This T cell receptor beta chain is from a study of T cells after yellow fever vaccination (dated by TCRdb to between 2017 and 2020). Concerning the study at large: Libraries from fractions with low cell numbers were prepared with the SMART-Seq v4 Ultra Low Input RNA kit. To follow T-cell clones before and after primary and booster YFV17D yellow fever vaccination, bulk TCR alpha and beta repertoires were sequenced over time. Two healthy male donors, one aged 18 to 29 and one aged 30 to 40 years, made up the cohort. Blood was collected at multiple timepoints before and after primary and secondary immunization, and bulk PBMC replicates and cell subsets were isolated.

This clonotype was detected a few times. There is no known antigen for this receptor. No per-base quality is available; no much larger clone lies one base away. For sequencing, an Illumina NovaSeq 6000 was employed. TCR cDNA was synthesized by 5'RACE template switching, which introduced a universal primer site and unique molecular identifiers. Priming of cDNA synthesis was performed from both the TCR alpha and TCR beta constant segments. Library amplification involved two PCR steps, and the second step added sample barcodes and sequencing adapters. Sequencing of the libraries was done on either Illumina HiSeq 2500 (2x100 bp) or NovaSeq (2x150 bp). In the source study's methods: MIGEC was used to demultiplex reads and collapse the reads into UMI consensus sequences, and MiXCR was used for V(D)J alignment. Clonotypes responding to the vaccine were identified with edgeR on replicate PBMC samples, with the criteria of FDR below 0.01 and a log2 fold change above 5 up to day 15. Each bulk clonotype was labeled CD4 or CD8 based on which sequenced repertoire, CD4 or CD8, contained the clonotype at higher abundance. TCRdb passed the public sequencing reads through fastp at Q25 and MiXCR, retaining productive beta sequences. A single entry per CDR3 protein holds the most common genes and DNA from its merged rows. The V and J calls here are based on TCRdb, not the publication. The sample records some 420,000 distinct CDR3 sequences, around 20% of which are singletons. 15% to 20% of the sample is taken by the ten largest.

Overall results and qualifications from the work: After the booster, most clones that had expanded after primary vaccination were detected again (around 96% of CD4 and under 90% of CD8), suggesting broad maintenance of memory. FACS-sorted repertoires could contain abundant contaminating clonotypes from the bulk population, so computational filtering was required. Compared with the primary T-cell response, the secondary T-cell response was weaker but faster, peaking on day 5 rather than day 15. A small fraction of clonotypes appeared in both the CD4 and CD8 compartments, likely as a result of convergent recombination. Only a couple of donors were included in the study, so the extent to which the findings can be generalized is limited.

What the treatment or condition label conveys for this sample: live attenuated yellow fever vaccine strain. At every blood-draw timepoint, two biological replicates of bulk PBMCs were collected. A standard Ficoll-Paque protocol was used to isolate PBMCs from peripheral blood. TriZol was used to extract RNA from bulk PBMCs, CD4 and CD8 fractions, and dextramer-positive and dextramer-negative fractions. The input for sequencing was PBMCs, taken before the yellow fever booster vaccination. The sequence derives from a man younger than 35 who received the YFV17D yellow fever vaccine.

CDR3 region: CASSYSRDRGPTYEQYF. The nucleotide sequence reads TGTGCCAGCAGTTACTCCCGGGACAGGGGGCCCACCTACGAGCAGTACTTC. The chain is assembled from TRBV6-5 and TRBJ2-7, with TRBD1 matching 12 junction bases. After removal of 0 bases from V and 2 bases from J, the junction retains 5 bases not matched to a gene. Per the germline V gene, MNHEY is the CDR1 and SVGAGI is the CDR2. The CDR3 has 17 amino acids, counting the end cysteine and phenylalanine. Of the read, only the CDR3 DNA is kept; its 51 bases are in frame from base 1.